These 9 T cell receptor beta chains share one sample of origin, sequenced in a study of T cells in Graves' hyperthyroidism and ophthalmopathy. Amplification of TCR beta CDR3 regions was performed using RNA transcripts as template. In the first-round RT-PCR of the TCR CDR3, the HTBI primer set was used. Each CDR3 protein gets one entry after TCRdb re-called the multiplex PCR reads with MiXCR. The table has around 300,000 distinct CDR3 sequences, more than 10% seen once; the top ten hold almost 8%. The sequencing sample was made of blood. The origin of the receptors is a woman in her thirties with Graves' hyperthyroidism that later progressed to Graves' ophthalmopathy.

This clonotype was recorded at least ten times. The chain combines TRBV6-2 or TRBV6-3 with TRBJ2-1; 7 bases agree with TRBD2. Germline V gives CDR1 MNHEY, CDR2 SVGEGT. CDR3 length: 14 residues. Trimming took 7 bases from V and 3 from J; bases not matched to a gene: 6. The CDR3 DNA reads as TGTGCCAGCACCCGACTAGCTAACTACAATGAGCAGTTCTTC. Its protein is CASTRLANYNEQFF.

This clonotype was counted only a few times. Germline is not matched at one junction end, which may reflect a read error. This chain joins TRBV7-9 and TRBJ2-5, with 11 nucleotides matching TRBD1. Germline V gives CDR1 SEHNR, CDR2 FQNEAQ (reference sequence). This CDR3 comprises 16 residues. CDR3: CAGSWPGQGEEETQYF. CDR3 sequence (DNA): TGTGCCGGCAGCTGGCCGGGACAGGGGGAGGAGGAGACCCAGTACTTC.

This clonotype was recorded at least ten times. The V and J genes are TRBV7-2 and TRBJ2-5; 7 nucleotides match TRBD2. Germline-derived CDR1 and CDR2 are SGHTA and FQGNSA. The CDR3 consists of 15 residues. Trimming took 5 bases from V and 4 from J; bases not matched to a gene: 10. This CDR3 reads CASSPVAGGGETQYF. The CDR3 DNA reads TGTGCCAGCAGCCCGGTAGCGGGCGGAGGAGAGACCCAGTACTTC.

This clonotype was recorded many times. V usage is TRBV7-6 and J usage is TRBJ2-5; 9 bases align to TRBD2. From germline, CDR1 is SGHVS and CDR2 FNYEAQ. The CDR3 contains 16 residues. With 0 bases clipped from V and 1 base from J, the junction kept 3 bases outside the gene matches. CDR3 sequence (DNA): TGTGCCAGCAGCTTAGCGTCTAGCGGGACCCAAGAGACCCAGTACTTC. Its protein is CASSLASSGTQETQYF.

The V gene is TRBV6-1, the J gene TRBJ2-7; 9 bases agree with TRBD2. Germline values: CDR1 MNHNS, CDR2 SASEGT. Germline trimming cut 6 bases from V and 3 bases from J; bases unmatched to any gene: 6. The length of the CDR3 is 14 residues. The CDR3 bases are TGTGCCAGCAGCGACCTGACTAGCGGCTACGAGCAGTACTTC. It encodes CASSDLTSGYEQYF.

This clonotype has a count of ten or more. V and J are TRBV28 and TRBJ2-1; D may be TRBD2 (5 bases). Trimming removed 6 bases at V and 3 bases at J, with 15 bases between. CDR3 length: 15 amino acids. Germline assignment: CDR1 MDHEN and CDR2 SYDVKM. This CDR3 reads CASRPGPGDYNEQFF. The CDR3 DNA reads as TGTGCCAGCAGACCGGGCCCCGGGGACTACAATGAGCAGTTCTTC.

At least ten counts were recorded for this clonotype. CDR3 in amino acids: CASSPPAGRSYGYTF. The CDR3 bases are TGTGCCAGCTCACCACCGGCAGGAAGATCCTATGGCTACACCTTC. The chain uses TRBV18 and TRBJ1-2; the D is unclear. V was cut by 0 bases and J by 4 bases, with 12 bases left in between. CDR3 length: 15 residues. Germline CDR1 KGHSH, CDR2 LQKENI.

The chain carries TRBV20-1 and TRBJ2-1; unclear D gene. V lost 0 bases and J 8 bases, leaving 11 bases between the germline ends. Germline V gives CDR1 DFQATT, CDR2 SNEGSKA (reference sequence). This CDR3 has 13 amino acids. CDR3 sequence: CSARDSWLDEQFF. The CDR3 DNA follows: TGCAGTGCTAGAGATTCTTGGCTGGATGAGCAGTTCTTC.

The CDR3 coding sequence is TGTGCCAGCAGCCAAGACAAGAGCTCCTACAATGAGCAGTTCTTC. Encoded protein: CASSQDKSSYNEQFF. The genes are TRBV4-2 and TRBJ2-1; the D is unclear. The CDR3 contains 15 residues. V was shortened by 0 bases and J by 0 bases, with 6 bases between the two germline ends. Germline CDR1 LGHNA, CDR2 YNFKEQ.